The source of this TCR beta chain is a study of blood T cell repertoires in COVID-19. Study in general: T cells, B-cell-depleted T cells, or PBMCs provided the cDNA or gDNA that served as material.

Per the original methods: Amplifying reference gene primers gave estimates of nucleated cell counts. Measured with immunoSEQ multiplex PCR; TCRdb has only the in-frame clones, and not every one. The V and J calls and clone size were taken over from that table, and D and trimming were inferred from the DNA. This repertoire shows some 250,000 clones, 80% to 90% found once; its top ten account for approximately 9%. Between the trimmed V and J ends, which lost 2 bases and 8 bases, there was a span of 12 bases. This CDR3 comprises 13 residues. Germline V CDR1 and CDR2: MDHEN, SYDVKM. This clone was observed a single time.

The receptor was isolated from a middle-aged man with active or convalescent COVID-19. Sequenced material: peripheral blood. The chain joins TRBV28 to TRBJ1-2; perhaps TRBD1 as D (5 bases). Written as DNA, the CDR3 is TGTGCCAGCAGTTTAGGGGCAGGATTCGGCTACACCTTC. The encoded protein is CASSLGAGFGYTF.